Each of the 27 T cell receptor beta chains below was sequenced from the same sample in a study of shared clonotypes between healthy human individuals. Here immunoSEQ multiplex PCR was the method, and the copy in TCRdb shows in-frame clones only, minus some. The repertoire holds 2,500,000 or so clones, 85% to 95% seen once, with roughly 0.34% in the top ten. The specimen was naive CD4+ T cells from PBMCs. Subset denoted: CD45RA+ positively selected. Every receptor here comes from a man between 18 and 35 years old in good health. Some clones in this sample may be carry-over from other donors' samples.

This chain links TRBV5-4 with TRBJ2-3; D is unclear. Trimming took 3 bases from V and 0 from J, leaving 14 bases between them. The CDR3 extends over 16 amino acids. Germline lookup yields CDR1 SGHNT and CDR2 YYREEE (reference sequence). Here the CDR3 DNA reads TGTGCCAGCAGCTCGGGTAGGAGACCTAGCACAGATACGCAGTATTTT. Amino acid sequence: CASSSGRRPSTDTQYF.

The chain couples TRBV5-4 to TRBJ2-5; 11 nucleotides align to TRBD1. V was pared by 4 bases and J by 4 bases, with 6 bases of the junction left unmatched. Germline CDR1 is SGHNT and CDR2 is YYREEE (reference sequence). This CDR3 is built from 15 residues. CDR3 residues: CASSPGTGGGETQYF. CDR3 bases: TGTGCCAGCAGCCCCGGGACAGGGGGAGGAGAGACCCAGTACTTC.

The chain is built from TRBV7-2 and TRBJ1-5; unclear D gene. CDR3 length equals 13 residues. Germline values: CDR1 SGHTA, CDR2 FQGNSA. V lost 5 bases and J lost 3, with 8 bases in between. The CDR3 DNA is TGTGCCAGCAGCCTGGGGTACAATCAGCCCCAGCATTTT. This encodes CASSLGYNQPQHF.

The genes are TRBV10-1 and TRBJ2-3; D uncertain. Germline loops: CDR1 WNHNN, CDR2 SYGVQD (reference sequence). The length of the CDR3 is 14 residues. The germline V and J ends were trimmed by 0 bases and 6 bases, with 10 bases remaining between them. The CDR3 here is CASSESFIVDTQYF. For the CDR3, the DNA is TGCGCCAGCAGTGAGTCTTTTATCGTGGATACGCAGTATTTT.

The chain uses TRBV19 and TRBJ1-5, with D possibly matching TRBD1 (5 bases). Trimming left V 2 bases short and J 5 bases short, with 10 bases between. Germline values: CDR1 LNHDA, CDR2 SQIVND (reference sequence). The CDR3 covers 14 residues. CDR3: CASSIYGGYQPQHF. DNA of the CDR3: TGTGCCAGTAGTATATATGGGGGGTATCAGCCCCAGCATTTT.

The chain recombines TRBV7-9 with TRBJ2-1, with 12 bases that match TRBD2. The length of the CDR3 is 16 residues. V gave up 1 base and J gave up 9 bases; unmatched junction bases: 7. Looked up from germline, CDR1 is SEHNR and CDR2 is FQNEAQ (reference sequence). CDR3 sequence reads: CASSLGRTSGKGEQFF. CDR3 DNA: TGTGCCAGCAGCTTAGGTCGGACTAGCGGGAAGGGTGAGCAGTTCTTC.

The chain combines TRBV28 with TRBJ2-5, with TRBD1 as a possible D gene (6 bases). The J call is in doubt because the DNA end fits TRBJ2-7 better. This CDR3 region has 15 residues. CDR1 MDHEN and CDR2 SYDVKM come from the germline V gene. The CDR3 DNA is TGTGCCAGCAGTCGGAGACAGGTGGCAACCTACGAGCAGTACTTC. It translates to CASSRRQVATYEQYF.

The rearrangement joins TRBV5-1 to TRBJ1-5; maybe TRBD1 (6 bases). V was pared by 5 bases and J by 4 bases, with 13 bases between. Per germline, CDR1 SGHRS and CDR2 YFSETQ. The CDR3 loop spans 14 amino acids. CDR3 sequence: CASSPGVGNQPQHF. The CDR3 DNA follows: TGCGCCAGCAGTCCAGGGGTGGGGAATCAGCCCCAGCATTTT.

V usage is TRBV28 and J usage is TRBJ2-7, with TRBD2 matching over 15 bases. Germline V gene sequence: CDR1 MDHEN, CDR2 SYDVKM. V lost 6 bases, J lost 4 bases, and 7 bases stayed unmatched. The length of the CDR3 is 16 residues. CDR3 in DNA: TGTGCCAGCAGGCGGACTAGCGGGAGGGCTCGGTACGAGCAGTACTTC. Protein sequence: CASRRTSGRARYEQYF. The full variable domain, its missing parts supplied by reference TRBV28 and TRBJ2-7, is DVKVTQSSRYLVKRTGEKVFLECVQDMDHENMFWYRQDPGLGLRLIYFSYDVKMKEKGDIPEGYSVSREKKERFSLILESASTNQTSMYLCASRRTSGRARYEQYFGPGTRLTVT.

This rearrangement joins TRBV6-4 to TRBJ1-2; TRBD1 matches at 7 bases. The CDR3 has 12 residues. CDR1 and CDR2 from the germline V gene are MRHNA and SNTAGT. As DNA, the CDR3 is TGTACTAAGGGGGCAGAACACTATGGCTACACCTTC. Its protein is CTKGAEHYGYTF.

Concerning this clone: Within the sample, other DNA sequences also encode this same CDR3. This chain joins TRBV27 and TRBJ1-2; a possible D gene is TRBD1 (5 bases). Germline CDR1 and CDR2: MNHEY and SMNVEV (reference sequence). CDR3 size: 12 residues. V shed 5 bases and J shed 5 bases, with 9 bases lying between them. CDR3 protein: CASSPQGYGYTF. The CDR3, as DNA: TGTGCCAGCAGTCCCCAGGGATATGGCTACACCTTC.

This chain uses TRBV2 with TRBJ2-1; unclear D gene. The CDR3 loop spans 14 amino acids. V lost 3 bases and J lost 6, with 12 bases in between. Germline CDR1 reads SNHLY; CDR2 reads FYNNEI. CDR3 protein: CASSDRAWSNEQFF. The CDR3 region has the DNA TGTGCCAGCAGTGATAGGGCGTGGAGCAATGAGCAGTTCTTC.

The V and J genes are TRBV7-2 and TRBJ2-2; TRBD2 matches 7 bases. The CDR3 covers 15 residues. V shed 2 bases and J 3 bases; nucleotides not matched to a gene: 3. The germline CDR1 and CDR2 sequences are SGHTA and FQGNSA. CDR3 coding DNA: TGTGCCAGCAGCTTAACTAGCGATCACACCGGGGAGCTGTTTTTT. It is translated as CASSLTSDHTGELFF.

This clone came up once. This chain joins TRBV5-4 and TRBJ1-4, with D perhaps matching TRBD1 (6 bases). Germline V lookup: CDR1 SGHNT, CDR2 YYREEE (reference sequence). The CDR3 is made up of 15 amino acids. Between the trimmed V and J ends, which lost 4 bases and 0 bases, there was a span of 10 bases. The CDR3 bases are TGTGCCAGCAGCCCGGGACACACAACTAATGAAAAACTGTTTTTT. Translated: CASSPGHTTNEKLFF.

The gene calls are TRBV5-8 and TRBJ2-7, with 7 nucleotides matching TRBD1. Germline V gene sequence: CDR1 SGHTS, CDR2 YDEGEE. This CDR3 contains 14 residues. Trimming removed 4 bases from V and 7 bases from J; junction bases left unmatched: 11. DNA for the CDR3: TGTGCCAGCAGCCGAAGAAGACAGGGTCGAGAGCAGTACTTC. This sequence encodes CASSRRRQGREQYF.

The chain combines TRBV30 with TRBJ2-6, with D possibly TRBD2 on 7 matching bases. The CDR3 has 14 amino acids. Germline lookup yields CDR1 GTSNPN and CDR2 SVGIG (reference sequence). The V end lost 7 bases, the J end lost 2 bases, and 12 bases lay between the germline ends. CDR3 sequence reads: CAFGGRPGANVLTF. CDR3 bases: TGTGCCTTCGGGGGGCGGCCTGGGGCCAACGTCCTGACTTTC.

The chain employs TRBV15 and TRBJ1-2; no reliable D call. Germline V gene sequence: CDR1 LNHNV, CDR2 YYDKDF (reference sequence). V shed 0 bases and J shed 0 bases, with 11 bases lying between them. CDR3 length equals 16 residues. CDR3 sequence reads: CATSRDSGVTNYGYTF. The CDR3 bases are TGTGCCACCAGCAGAGACTCAGGCGTTACTAACTATGGCTACACCTTC.

This clone was seen just once. The CDR3 nucleotides are TGTGCCAGCAGTGCCGAAATTGCAGATACGCAGTATTTT. Protein: CASSAEIADTQYF. The J gene is TRBJ2-3, the V gene TRBV9; D is unclear. The ends were cut back, 5 bases at V and 4 bases at J, with 11 bases in the middle. Germline V gene lookup returns CDR1 SGDLS and CDR2 YYNGEE. CDR3 length: 13 amino acids. The variable domain in full, completed from reference TRBV9 and TRBJ2-3, reads DSGVTQTPKHLITATGQRVTLRCSPRSGDLSVYWYQQSLDQGLQFLIQYYNGEERAKGNILERFSAQQFPDLHSELNLSSLELGDSALYFCASSAEIADTQYFGPGTRLTVL.

Remarks on this clone: The sample holds other DNA sequences that translate to the same CDR3. J is TRBJ2-5 and V is TRBV28; D remains unclear. CDR3 size: 12 residues. V was shortened by 5 bases and J by 5 bases, with 9 bases between the two germline ends. CDR1 is MDHEN, CDR2 SYDVKM, per germline. The CDR3 bases are TGTGCCAGCAGTCCACTTCTCGAGACCCAGTACTTC. It translates to CASSPLLETQYF.

The chain employs TRBV7-2 and TRBJ2-5; 8 bases are a match to TRBD1. This CDR3 is 12 amino acids long. Trimming took 5 bases from V and 5 from J; bases not matched to a gene: 1. Germline V lookup: CDR1 SGHTA, CDR2 FQGNSA. The CDR3 loop is CASSQGAETQYF. The CDR3, as DNA: TGTGCCAGCAGCCAGGGGGCGGAGACCCAGTACTTC. Variable domain in full (rest from reference TRBV7-2 and TRBJ2-5): GAGVSQSPSNKVTEKGKDVELRCDPISGHTALYWYRQSLGQGLEFLIYFQGNSAPDKSGLPSDRFSAERTGGSVSTLTIQRTQQEDSAVYLCASSQGAETQYFGPGTRLLVL.

The chain couples TRBV19 to TRBJ2-2, with D hard to call. Per germline, CDR1 LNHDA and CDR2 SQIVND (reference sequence). The CDR3 loop spans 13 amino acids. Deletions cut 11 bases from V and 2 bases from J, with 12 bases between. The CDR3 coding sequence is TGTGCCTCTCAAGGCGGCAACACCGGGGAGCTGTTTTTT. It is translated as CASQGGNTGELFF.

The V and J genes are TRBV30 and TRBJ1-5; the D is unclear. Deletions cut 0 bases from V and 0 bases from J, with 6 bases between. Germline CDR1 GTSNPN, CDR2 SVGIG (reference sequence). The CDR3 runs 14 residues. The CDR3 reads CAWSVQYSNQPQHF. The CDR3 DNA follows: TGTGCCTGGAGTGTTCAATATAGCAATCAGCCCCAGCATTTT.

The chain links TRBV2 to TRBJ1-2; no reliable D call. Germline V CDR1 and CDR2: SNHLY, FYNNEI. V was clipped by 8 bases and J by 7 bases, with 11 bases between them. CDR3 size: 11 residues. The DNA for the CDR3 is TGTGCCAGCGACGAAAGGGTTGGCTACACCTTC. It yields the protein CASDERVGYTF.

Only one count was recorded for this clone. V usage is TRBV27 and J usage is TRBJ2-3; unclear D gene. This CDR3 contains 14 residues. V was cut by 10 bases and J by 2 bases, with 16 bases left in between. Germline V CDR1 and CDR2: MNHEY, SMNVEV (reference sequence). CDR3 residues: CATRFRVATDTQYF. Here the CDR3 DNA reads TGTGCCACCCGATTTAGGGTTGCCACAGATACGCAGTATTTT.

This rearrangement joins TRBV7-8 to TRBJ1-5, with D tentatively TRBD1 (6 bases). The germline V gene encodes CDR1 SGHVS and CDR2 FQNEAQ. The CDR3 consists of 18 residues. Trimming shortened V by 4 bases and J by 1 base, and 20 bases separated the two germline ends. The CDR3, as DNA: TGTGCCAGCAGCTCGGCGGGAGGGGGGCGCGGAAGCAATCAGCCCCAGCATTTT. Translation gives CASSSAGGGRGSNQPQHF. Complete variable domain (other parts from reference TRBV7-8 and TRBJ1-5): GAGVSQSPRYKVAKRGQDVALRCDPISGHVSLFWYQQALGQGPEFLTYFQNEAQLDKSGLPSDRFFAERPEGSVSTLKIQRTQQEDSAVYLCASSSAGGGRGSNQPQHFGDGTRLSIL.

The genes are TRBV11-1 and TRBJ2-6; 9 bases fit TRBD2. Trimming at V came to 7 bases and at J to 2 bases, leaving 12 bases not matched to a gene. This CDR3 contains 18 residues. From germline, CDR1 is SGHAT and CDR2 FQDESV (reference sequence). For the CDR3, the DNA is TGTGCCAGCAAGGGCGGCAGCGGGAGGACACCTGGGGCCAACGTCCTGACTTTC. Its translation is CASKGGSGRTPGANVLTF.

The CDR3 nucleotides are TGTGCCAGCAGTTTCCTTACAGGGGTTGGTACTGAAGCTTTCTTT. Amino acid sequence: CASSFLTGVGTEAFF. This sequence joins TRBV28 and TRBJ1-1; TRBD1 aligns across 7 bases. The CDR3 sequence is 15 residues long. The V gene end was trimmed by 3 bases and the J gene end by 5 bases; junction bases not matched to a gene: 9. The germline gives CDR1 MDHEN, CDR2 SYDVKM.